The next 6 T cell receptor beta chains were all read from a single sample in a study of T cell repertoires in cytomegalovirus infection. TCRdb processed the reads anew with MiXCR; each CDR3 protein has one entry. Among just under 550,000 distinct CDR3 sequences listed, about 30% were seen once. The sequenced material came from PBMCs. Source of these receptors: a human donor in good health (CMV status not recorded). Some clones in this sample may be carry-over from other donors' samples.

This clonotype was detected many times. The chain carries TRBV7-2 and TRBJ1-1; D is uncertain. V lost 4 bases and J 9 bases, leaving 12 bases between the germline ends. The CDR3 runs 12 residues. Germline assignment: CDR1 SGHTA and CDR2 FQGNSA. The CDR3 DNA reads TGTGCCAGCAGCTCCAGAGGCCTTCAAGCTTTCTTT. The encoded protein is CASSSRGLQAFF.

The table lists this clonotype with a few counts. The chain links TRBV11-3 to TRBJ2-2, with a weak D call TRBD1 (6 bases). The V end lost 6 bases, the J end lost 6 bases, and 17 bases lay between the germline ends. The germline CDR1 and CDR2 sequences are SGHNT and YENEEA. The CDR3 is 15 residues long. CDR3 sequence (DNA): TGTGCCAGCAGACGTATTACTGCAGGGGCCGGGGAGCTGTTTTTT. This gives the protein CASRRITAGAGELFF.

This clonotype was found a few times. The chain has TRBV10-2 and TRBJ2-2; no definite D call. Germline CDR1 WSHSY, CDR2 SAAADI. CDR3 length: 13 residues. V lost 11 bases and J 1 base, leaving 11 bases between the germline ends. The CDR3 coding sequence is TGCGCCTCCCAGCCCCAGAACACCGGGGAGCTGTTTTTT. This translates into CASQPQNTGELFF.

This clonotype has a count of ten or more. The chain has TRBV7-2 and TRBJ2-7; D call uncertain. This CDR3 has 12 amino acids. Trimming shortened V by 5 bases and J by 7 bases, and 12 bases separated the two germline ends. The germline gives CDR1 SGHTA, CDR2 FQGNSA. In DNA, the CDR3 is TGTGCCAGCAGCAAGTCATTCAGGGAGCAGTACTTC. It is translated as CASSKSFREQYF.

The J gene is TRBJ1-1, the V gene TRBV7-9; 9 bases agree with TRBD1. Germline CDR1 SEHNR, CDR2 FQNEAQ (reference sequence). V lost 6 bases, J lost 10 bases, and 9 bases stayed unmatched. The CDR3 has 13 amino acids. The CDR3 loop is CASSWDRVNLAFF. The CDR3 region has the DNA TGTGCCAGCAGTTGGGACAGGGTGAATTTAGCTTTCTTT.

This clonotype was seen more than once but under ten times. The chain couples TRBV6-1 to TRBJ2-7, with D perhaps matching TRBD1 (6 bases). Between the trimmed V and J ends, which lost 3 bases and 0 bases, there was a span of 9 bases. The CDR3 is made up of 14 amino acids. Germline lookup yields CDR1 MNHNS and CDR2 SASEGT. The DNA of the CDR3 is TGTGCCAGCAGTGAGCAGGGGCCCTCCTACGAGCAGTACTTC. It translates to CASSEQGPSYEQYF.